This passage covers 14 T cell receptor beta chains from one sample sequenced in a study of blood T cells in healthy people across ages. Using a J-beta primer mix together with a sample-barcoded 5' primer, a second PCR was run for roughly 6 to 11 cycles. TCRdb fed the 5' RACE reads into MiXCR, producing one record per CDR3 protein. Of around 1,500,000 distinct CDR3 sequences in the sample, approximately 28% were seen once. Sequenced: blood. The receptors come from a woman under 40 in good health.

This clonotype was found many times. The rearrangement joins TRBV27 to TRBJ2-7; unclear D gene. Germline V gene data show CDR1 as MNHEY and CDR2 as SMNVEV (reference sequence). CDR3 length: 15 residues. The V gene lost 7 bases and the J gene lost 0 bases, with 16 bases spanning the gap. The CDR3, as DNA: TGTGCCAGCACCCCTCGGCCGGGTAGCTCCTACGAGCAGTACTTC. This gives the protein CASTPRPGSSYEQYF.

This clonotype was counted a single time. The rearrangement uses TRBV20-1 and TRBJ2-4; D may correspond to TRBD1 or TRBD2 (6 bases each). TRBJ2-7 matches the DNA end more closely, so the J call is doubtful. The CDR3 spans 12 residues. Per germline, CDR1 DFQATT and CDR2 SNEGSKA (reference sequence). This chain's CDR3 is CSARGQAYEQYF. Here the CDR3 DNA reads TGCAGTGCTCGGGGGCAGGCCTACGAGCAGTACTTC.

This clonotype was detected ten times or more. In DNA form, the CDR3 reads TGTGCCAGCAGCGTCCACAGGGTTTTAAATGAGCAGTTCTTC. It specifies CASSVHRVLNEQFF. J is TRBJ2-1 and V is TRBV11-2; maybe TRBD1 (6 bases). Germline-derived CDR1 and CDR2 are SGHAT and FQNNGV. Trimming removed 5 bases at V and 7 bases at J, with 15 bases between. CDR3 size: 14 residues.

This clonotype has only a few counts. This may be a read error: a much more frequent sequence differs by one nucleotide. The CDR3 sequence is CASSVGQVAYEQYF. The CDR3 bases are TGTGCCAGCAGTGTAGGACAGGTGGCCTACGAGCAGTACTTC. J is TRBJ2-7 and V is TRBV12-3 or TRBV12-4, with 7 bases fitting TRBD1. Trimming removed 5 bases from V and 2 bases from J; junction bases left unmatched: 6. The CDR3 totals 14 residues.

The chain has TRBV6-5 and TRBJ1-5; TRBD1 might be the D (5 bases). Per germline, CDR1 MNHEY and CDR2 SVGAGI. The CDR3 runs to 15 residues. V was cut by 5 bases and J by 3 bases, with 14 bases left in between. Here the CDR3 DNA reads TGTGCCAGCAGTCCGCGACAGTTTGACAATCAGCCCCAGCATTTT. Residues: CASSPRQFDNQPQHF.

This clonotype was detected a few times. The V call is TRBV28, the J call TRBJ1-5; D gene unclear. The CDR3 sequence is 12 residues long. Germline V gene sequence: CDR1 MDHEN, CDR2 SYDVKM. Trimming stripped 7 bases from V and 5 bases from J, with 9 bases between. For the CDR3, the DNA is TGTGCCAGCATAATCGACCATCAGCCCCAGCATTTT. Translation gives CASIIDHQPQHF.

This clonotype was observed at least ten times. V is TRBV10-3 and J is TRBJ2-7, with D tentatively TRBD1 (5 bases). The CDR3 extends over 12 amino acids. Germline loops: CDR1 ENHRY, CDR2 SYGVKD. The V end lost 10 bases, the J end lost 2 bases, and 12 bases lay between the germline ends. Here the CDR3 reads CATNDRPYEQYF. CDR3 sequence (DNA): TGTGCCACCAACGACAGACCCTACGAGCAGTACTTC.

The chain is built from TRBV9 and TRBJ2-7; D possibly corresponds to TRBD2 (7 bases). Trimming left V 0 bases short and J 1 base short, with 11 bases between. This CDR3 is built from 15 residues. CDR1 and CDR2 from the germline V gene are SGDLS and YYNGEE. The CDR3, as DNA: TGTGCCAGCAGCGTAGCCGCGGGGGCTTCCTACGAGCAGTACTTC. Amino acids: CASSVAAGASYEQYF.

The CDR3 region has the DNA TGTGCCAGCCGGGGCAGGGGCGGCGGGGAGCTGTTTTTT. Translation: CASRGRGGGELFF. This chain joins TRBV6-1 and TRBJ2-2; weak D call: TRBD1 (6 bases). Germline V lookup: CDR1 MNHNS, CDR2 SASEGT. CDR3 length: 13 amino acids. With 8 bases removed from V and 7 bases from J, the gap between germline ends came to 14 bases.

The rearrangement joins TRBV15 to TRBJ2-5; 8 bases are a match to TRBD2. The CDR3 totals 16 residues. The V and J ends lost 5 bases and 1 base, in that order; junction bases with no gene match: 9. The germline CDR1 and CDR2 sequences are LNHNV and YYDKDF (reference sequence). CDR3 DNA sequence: TGTGCCACCAGCGCGACCCGGGGGGGCGGCCAAGAGACCCAGTACTTC. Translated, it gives CATSATRGGGQETQYF.

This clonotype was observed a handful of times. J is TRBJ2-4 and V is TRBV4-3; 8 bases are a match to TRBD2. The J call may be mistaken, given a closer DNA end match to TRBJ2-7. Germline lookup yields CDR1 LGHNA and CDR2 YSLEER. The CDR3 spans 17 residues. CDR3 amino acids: CASSQVAGGERAYEQYF. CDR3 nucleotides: TGCGCCAGCAGCCAAGTTGCGGGAGGCGAGAGGGCCTACGAGCAGTACTTC.

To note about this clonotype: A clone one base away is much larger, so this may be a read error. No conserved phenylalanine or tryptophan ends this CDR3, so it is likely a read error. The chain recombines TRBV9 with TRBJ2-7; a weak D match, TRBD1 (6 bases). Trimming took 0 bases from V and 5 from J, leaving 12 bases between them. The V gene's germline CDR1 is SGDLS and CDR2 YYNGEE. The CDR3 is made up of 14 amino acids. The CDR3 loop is CASSVGGQSDEQYS. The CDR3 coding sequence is TGTGCCAGCAGCGTAGGCGGACAGTCCGACGAGCAGTACTCC.

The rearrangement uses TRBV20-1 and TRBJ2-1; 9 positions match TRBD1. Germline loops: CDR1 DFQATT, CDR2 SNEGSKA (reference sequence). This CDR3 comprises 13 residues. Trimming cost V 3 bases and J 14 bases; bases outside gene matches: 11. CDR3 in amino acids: CSASGRVRDREFF. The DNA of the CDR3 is TGCAGTGCTAGTGGGCGGGTACGGGACAGGGAGTTCTTC.

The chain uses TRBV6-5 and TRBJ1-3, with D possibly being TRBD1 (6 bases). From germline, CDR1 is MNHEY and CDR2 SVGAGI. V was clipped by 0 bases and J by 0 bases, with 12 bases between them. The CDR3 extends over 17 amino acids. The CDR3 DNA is TGTGCCAGCAGTTACTCGAGGGGGACCAGCTCTGGAAACACCATATATTTT. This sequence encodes CASSYSRGTSSGNTIYF.